The 22 T cell receptor beta chains presented below share a single source sample, sequenced in a study of cytomegalovirus exposure and HLA in healthy donors. The PCR contained 60 Vbeta and 13 Jbeta primers. The data were produced by immunoSEQ multiplex PCR, yet TCRdb's version contains in-frame clones alone and is incomplete. The sample lists around 200,000 clones, less than 85% occurring once. The sequenced material came from PBMCs. The receptor source for this set is a girl aged 2 to 10 in good health and CMV-seronegative.

This clone turned up a few times. The chain joins TRBV9 to TRBJ2-3, with D perhaps TRBD2 (6 bases). Per the germline V gene, CDR1 is SGDLS and CDR2 is YYNGEE. Trimming removed 0 bases at V and 4 bases at J, with 12 bases between. There are 15 residues in the CDR3. The CDR3 bases are TGTGCCAGCAGCGTAGACGGCAGGGAGGCAGATACGCAGTATTTT. Encoded protein: CASSVDGREADTQYF.

The chain joins TRBV15 to TRBJ2-5, with D perhaps TRBD2 (6 bases). The CDR3 has 17 residues. Looked up from germline, CDR1 is LNHNV and CDR2 is YYDKDF (reference sequence). V lost 3 bases and J 5 bases, leaving 22 bases between the germline ends. CDR3 protein: CATSRGTGLLALETQYF. CDR3 nucleotides: TGTGCCACCAGCAGGGGGACGGGACTTTTAGCGTTGGAGACCCAGTACTTC.

The gene calls are TRBV11-2 and TRBJ2-5; D gene unclear. In germline, CDR1 is SGHAT, CDR2 FQNNGV. This CDR3 has 12 amino acids. Trimming cost V 6 bases and J 5 bases, with 10 bases left between them. The CDR3 region has the DNA TGTGCCAGCAGTCCGCGTCGGGAGACCCAGTACTTC. Encoded protein: CASSPRRETQYF. Complete variable domain (other parts from reference TRBV11-2 and TRBJ2-5): EAGVAQSPRYKIIEKRQSVAFWCNPISGHATLYWYQQILGQGPKLLIQFQNNGVVDDSQLPKDRFSAERLKGVDSTLKIQPAKLEDSAVYLCASSPRRETQYFGPGTRLLVL.

The gene calls are TRBV2 and TRBJ2-4; no reliable D call. V was trimmed by 11 bases and J by 3 bases, leaving 17 bases between them. CDR1 is SNHLY, CDR2 FYNNEI, per germline. This CDR3 has 14 residues. The CDR3 DNA is TGTGCCGGAGCACCTATCCTTCTCAAAAACATTCAGTACTTC. Its protein is CAGAPILLKNIQYF.

The chain couples TRBV15 to TRBJ1-3, with D perhaps TRBD1 (5 bases). The V end lost 1 base, the J end lost 0 bases, and 10 bases lay between the germline ends. Germline CDR1 is LNHNV and CDR2 is YYDKDF (reference sequence). The CDR3 contains 16 residues. DNA of the CDR3: TGTGCCACCAGCAGAGGACAGACCTTCTCTGGAAACACCATATATTTT. This codes for CATSRGQTFSGNTIYF.

The CDR3 DNA reads TGTGCCAGCAGTGAACAGTGGCTGGAAGCTTTCTTT. It encodes CASSEQWLEAFF. The gene calls are TRBV2 and TRBJ1-1; D is unclear. The V end was cut by 2 bases, the J end by 8 bases, with 9 bases between. Germline CDR1 is SNHLY and CDR2 is FYNNEI. CDR3 length: 12 amino acids.

The genes are TRBV2 and TRBJ1-4; no clear D gene. The CDR3 has 12 residues. In germline, CDR1 is SNHLY, CDR2 FYNNEI. V lost 7 bases to trimming and J lost 3 bases, with 6 bases between them. CDR3 nucleotide sequence: TGTGCCAGCATAGCAGCTAATGAAAAACTGTTTTTT. Translation gives CASIAANEKLFF.

CDR3 in DNA: TGTGCCAGCAGCGGGTCAGGGGTTGCGGGAAACACCATATATTTT. This sequence encodes CASSGSGVAGNTIYF. The rearrangement links TRBV9 to TRBJ1-3; D is possibly TRBD1 (6 bases). The CDR3 has 15 residues. Trimming removed 3 bases from V and 4 bases from J, with 14 bases in between. Germline V gene lookup returns CDR1 SGDLS and CDR2 YYNGEE.

The rearrangement links TRBV14 to TRBJ2-1; weak D call: TRBD2 (5 bases). With 4 bases removed from V and 10 bases from J, the gap between germline ends came to 8 bases. CDR1 is SGHDN, CDR2 FVKESK, per germline. The CDR3 covers 11 residues. Here the CDR3 DNA reads TGTGCCAGCAGCCCAGGACTGGAGCAGTTCTTC. As protein: CASSPGLEQFF.

The chain employs TRBV6-5 and TRBJ2-7; 9 nucleotides match TRBD1. Trimming took 3 bases from V and 6 from J; bases not matched to a gene: 12. This CDR3 is 16 amino acids long. Germline V CDR1 and CDR2: MNHEY, SVGAGI. The CDR3 DNA is TGTGCCAGCAGTTATCTCGGGACAGGGCTAGCCTCCGAGCAGTACTTC. Protein sequence: CASSYLGTGLASEQYF.

The chain employs TRBV10-3 and TRBJ2-7; unclear D gene. Germline lookup yields CDR1 ENHRY and CDR2 SYGVKD. V shed 3 bases and J shed 3 bases, with 3 bases lying between them. The CDR3 contains 11 residues. CDR3 in amino acids: CAISDYYEQYF. In nucleotides, the CDR3 is TGTGCCATCAGTGATTACTACGAGCAGTACTTC.

The V gene is TRBV5-1, the J gene TRBJ2-7; TRBD1 might be the D (6 bases). This CDR3 is built from 13 residues. V was clipped by 0 bases and J by 6 bases, with 10 bases between them. The germline CDR1 and CDR2 sequences are SGHRS and YFSETQ. CDR3 loop: CASSLADRTEQYF. Written as DNA, the CDR3 is TGCGCCAGCAGCTTGGCCGACAGGACCGAGCAGTACTTC.

The genes are TRBV19 and TRBJ1-1; 7 bases match TRBD1. Trimming took 10 bases from V and 3 from J; bases not matched to a gene: 5. CDR1 and CDR2 from the germline V gene are LNHDA and SQIVND (reference sequence). The CDR3 is 12 amino acids. CDR3 sequence (DNA): TGTGCCACCTGGGACAGTTACACTGAAGCTTTCTTT. It is translated as CATWDSYTEAFF.

In regard to this clone: The same CDR3 is also encoded by other DNA sequences in this sample. The V call is TRBV5-1, the J call TRBJ1-1; TRBD1 matches 10 bases. The CDR3 extends over 13 amino acids. V dropped 4 bases and J dropped 5; count of bases not matched to a gene: 2. In germline, CDR1 is SGHRS, CDR2 YFSETQ. CDR3 sequence: CASSRTGGTEAFF. The CDR3 DNA is TGCGCCAGCAGCCGGACAGGGGGAACTGAAGCTTTCTTT.

The V call is TRBV2, the J call TRBJ1-4; D possibly corresponds to TRBD1 (5 bases). CDR3 size: 19 residues. With 6 bases removed from V and 0 bases from J, the gap between germline ends came to 23 bases. Germline V gives CDR1 SNHLY, CDR2 FYNNEI. The chain's CDR3 is CASRKQPGGAFATNEKLFF. The CDR3 DNA reads TGTGCCAGCAGAAAACAACCGGGGGGAGCGTTTGCAACTAATGAAAAACTGTTTTTT.

The chain is built from TRBV19 and TRBJ2-1; possibly TRBD1 for D (6 bases). This CDR3 is 15 amino acids long. V was trimmed by 3 bases and J by 7 bases, leaving 16 bases between them. Per germline, CDR1 LNHDA and CDR2 SQIVND (reference sequence). CDR3 DNA: TGTGCCAGTAGTATGGACAGAACGGGGACGAATGAGCAGTTCTTC. Its protein is CASSMDRTGTNEQFF.

The genes are TRBV5-6 and TRBJ2-7; D unclear. V shed 2 bases and J shed 1 base, with 10 bases lying between them. CDR1 is SGHDT, CDR2 YYEEEE, per germline. The CDR3 runs to 14 residues. The CDR3 region has the DNA TGTGCCAGCAGCTTAAAGCCCACTTCCTACGAGCAGTACTTC. Amino acid sequence: CASSLKPTSYEQYF.

The V gene is TRBV6-5, the J gene TRBJ1-2, with 7 bases matching TRBD1. Germline assignment: CDR1 MNHEY and CDR2 SVGAGI. The trim removed 10 bases at V and 3 bases at J, leaving 14 bases unmatched. The CDR3 runs to 15 residues. CDR3 nucleotide sequence: TGTGCCACCAACGGGGACAGTGGTGAATACTATGGCTACACCTTC. Protein: CATNGDSGEYYGYTF.

V and J are TRBV15 and TRBJ1-2; D not certain. The CDR3 has 11 amino acids. V shed 0 bases and J shed 6 bases, with 2 bases lying between them. Germline CDR1 reads LNHNV; CDR2 reads YYDKDF (reference sequence). CDR3 DNA sequence: TGTGCCACCAGCAGAGATAATGGCTACACCTTC. It codes for CATSRDNGYTF.

V and J are TRBV5-1 and TRBJ2-5, with 7 bases matching TRBD2. From germline, CDR1 is SGHRS and CDR2 YFSETQ. The ends lost 0 bases at V and 4 bases at J; junction bases unmatched: 3. This CDR3 comprises 14 residues. CDR3 region: CASSLGRGGETQYF. CDR3 nucleotides: TGCGCCAGCAGCTTGGGGCGCGGGGGAGAGACCCAGTACTTC.

The J gene is TRBJ2-5, the V gene TRBV30; maybe TRBD1 (5 bases). V lost 4 bases, J lost 3 bases, and 15 bases lay in between. The CDR3 sequence is 14 residues long. Per the germline V gene, CDR1 is GTSNPN and CDR2 is SVGIG (reference sequence). The CDR3 protein is CAWTTLTGKETQYF. The DNA of the CDR3 is TGTGCCTGGACTACACTTACAGGCAAAGAGACCCAGTACTTC.

The chain has TRBV4-1 and TRBJ2-1; 9 nucleotides match TRBD1. Germline CDR1 and CDR2: MGHRA and YSYEKL. The CDR3 spans 17 residues. The V segment lost 3 bases and the J segment 4 bases; nucleotides outside the gene matches: 10. CDR3 sequence (DNA): TGCGCCAGCAGCCACGCGAACAGGGGGCGGGGGTACAATGAGCAGTTCTTC. Its translation is CASSHANRGRGYNEQFF.